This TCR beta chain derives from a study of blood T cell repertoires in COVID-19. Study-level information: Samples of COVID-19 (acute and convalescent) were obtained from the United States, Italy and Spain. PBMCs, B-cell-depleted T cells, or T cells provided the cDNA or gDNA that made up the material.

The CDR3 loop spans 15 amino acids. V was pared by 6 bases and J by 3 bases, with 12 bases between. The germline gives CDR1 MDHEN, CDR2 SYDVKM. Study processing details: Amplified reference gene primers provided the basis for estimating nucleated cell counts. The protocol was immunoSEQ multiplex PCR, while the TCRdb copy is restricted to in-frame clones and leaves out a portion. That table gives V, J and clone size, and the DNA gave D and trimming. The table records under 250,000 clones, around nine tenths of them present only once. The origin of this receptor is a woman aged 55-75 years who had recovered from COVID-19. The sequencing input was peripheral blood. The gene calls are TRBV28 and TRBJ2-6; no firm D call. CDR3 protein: CASSHRVGGANVLTF. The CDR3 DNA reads TGTGCCAGCAGCCACCGGGTGGGTGGGGCCAACGTCCTGACTTTC.